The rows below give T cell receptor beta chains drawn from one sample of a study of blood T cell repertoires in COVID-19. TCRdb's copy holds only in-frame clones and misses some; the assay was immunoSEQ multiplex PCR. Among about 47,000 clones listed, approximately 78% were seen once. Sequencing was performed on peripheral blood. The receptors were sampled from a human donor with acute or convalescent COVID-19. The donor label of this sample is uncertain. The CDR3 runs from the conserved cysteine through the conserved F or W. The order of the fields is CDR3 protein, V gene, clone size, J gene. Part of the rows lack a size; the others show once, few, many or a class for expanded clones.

cdr3_aa: CASSRRQGNTEAFF
v_call: TRBV19
clone_size: NA
j_call: TRBJ1-1

cdr3_aa: CASSLGQLSTDTQYF
v_call: TRBV6-2/TRBV6-3
clone_size: NA
j_call: TRBJ2-3

cdr3_aa: CASNEHQKNTEAFF
v_call: TRBV28
clone_size: NA
j_call: TRBJ1-1

cdr3_aa: CASSAGQGETEAFF
v_call: TRBV18
clone_size: NA
j_call: TRBJ1-1

cdr3_aa: CASSDYSSREKLFF
v_call: TRBV11-2
clone_size: NA
j_call: TRBJ1-4

cdr3_aa: CASSQYDRGLGNTIYF
v_call: TRBV4-2
clone_size: NA
j_call: TRBJ1-3

cdr3_aa: CASSYSTDTQYF
v_call: TRBV10-1
clone_size: few
j_call: TRBJ2-3

cdr3_aa: CASSSGGGWAQHF
v_call: TRBV12-3/TRBV12-4
clone_size: NA
j_call: TRBJ1-5

cdr3_aa: CASSSGGGRDNEQFF
v_call: TRBV5-1
clone_size: NA
j_call: TRBJ2-1

cdr3_aa: CASSSGTVYGYTF
v_call: TRBV5-1
clone_size: NA
j_call: TRBJ1-2

cdr3_aa: CASSWKKGRYNSPLHF
v_call: TRBV6-5
clone_size: NA
j_call: TRBJ1-6

cdr3_aa: CASGLGNYGYTF
v_call: TRBV19
clone_size: NA
j_call: TRBJ1-2

cdr3_aa: CASSLGQTEAFF
v_call: TRBV19
clone_size: few
j_call: TRBJ1-1